Below are 16 T cell receptor beta chains sequenced from a single sample in a study of T cells in Graves' hyperthyroidism and ophthalmopathy. Researchers amplified the TCR beta CDR3 regions from RNA transcripts. Primed by the HTBI set, a first-round RT-PCR was run on the TCR CDR3. TCRdb processed the multiplex PCR reads anew with MiXCR; each CDR3 protein has one entry. The profile shows fewer than 550,000 distinct CDR3 sequences, 24% of them singletons. Material: blood. These receptors came from a woman younger than 45 with Graves' ophthalmopathy.

This clonotype was detected many times. The rearrangement uses TRBV6-1 and TRBJ1-5; unclear D gene. Trimming took 5 bases from V and 2 from J, leaving 19 bases between them. This CDR3 region has 17 residues. Germline-derived CDR1 and CDR2 are MNHNS and SASEGT. The CDR3: CASSPGPSGCRNQPQHF. The CDR3 DNA reads as TGTGCCAGCAGTCCAGGACCATCCGGCTGCCGCAATCAGCCCCAGCATTTT.

This clonotype was picked up many times. This chain joins TRBV12-3 or TRBV12-4 and TRBJ2-7; D gene uncertain. The CDR3 consists of 13 residues. V was clipped by 2 bases and J by 2 bases, with 7 bases between them. The CDR3 DNA sequence: TGTGCCAGCAGTTTAAGCAACGCCTACGAGCAGTACTTC. Translation gives CASSLSNAYEQYF.

This clonotype was counted ten times or more. The gene calls are TRBV30 and TRBJ1-5; maybe TRBD1 (5 bases). Germline V gene lookup returns CDR1 GTSNPN and CDR2 SVGIG (reference sequence). The V and J ends lost 4 bases and 8 bases respectively, with 15 bases between them. This CDR3 comprises 13 residues. The CDR3 reads CAWKSGGSEPQHF. For the CDR3, the DNA is TGTGCCTGGAAGTCGGGGGGGAGTGAGCCCCAGCATTTT. Combining the CDR3 with reference TRBV30 and TRBJ1-5 gives the whole variable domain SQTIHQWPATLVQPVGSPLSLECTVEGTSNPNLYWYRQAAGRGLQLLFYSVGIGQISSEVPQNLSASRPQDRQFILSSKKLLLSDSGFYLCAWKSGGSEPQHFGDGTRLSIL.

In its sample, this clonotype was seen many times. The chain carries TRBV6-1 and TRBJ2-7; D might be TRBD1 (6 bases). The V gene's germline CDR1 is MNHNS and CDR2 SASEGT. CDR3 length: 13 residues. The ends were cut back, 1 base at V and 4 bases at J, with 8 bases in the middle. In DNA, the CDR3 is TGTGCCAGCAGTGAAGGGGGGCAGTACGAGCAGTACTTC. Translating gives CASSEGGQYEQYF.

V usage is TRBV29-1 and J usage is TRBJ1-2; D gene uncertain. The CDR3 is 11 amino acids. Between the trimmed V and J ends, which lost 5 bases and 12 bases, there was a span of 16 bases. Germline CDR1 reads SQVTM; CDR2 reads ANQGSEA. CDR3 sequence reads: CSVRTASWNTF. The DNA for the CDR3 is TGCAGCGTTAGGACGGCCAGCTGGAACACCTTC.

The rearrangement uses TRBV2 and TRBJ2-7; D may be TRBD2 (6 bases). CDR1 is SNHLY and CDR2 is FYNNEI in the germline V gene. The CDR3 consists of 14 residues. V was pared by 10 bases and J by 2 bases, with 18 bases between. The DNA of the CDR3 is TGTGCCACCGCCAACGGGAGACCGACCTACGAGCAGTACTTC. Protein product: CATANGRPTYEQYF.

This clonotype was counted between two and nine times. CDR3 amino acids: CASSLKGARGYTF. CDR3 sequence (DNA): TGTGCCAGCAGTCTAAAGGGGGCGCGGGGCTACACCTTC. The chain couples TRBV28 to TRBJ1-2, with 7 bases identical to TRBD1. The CDR3 sequence is 13 residues long. The junction had 8 bases not matched to a gene; V was cut back by 5 bases and J by 8 bases. Germline CDR1 is MDHEN and CDR2 is SYDVKM.

This clonotype was detected many times. The chain combines TRBV6-1 with TRBJ2-5; D might be TRBD1 (5 bases). The V end lost 7 bases, the J end lost 0 bases, and 9 bases lay between the germline ends. From germline, CDR1 is MNHNS and CDR2 SASEGT. CDR3 size: 13 residues. In DNA form, the CDR3 reads TGTGCCAGCACATCAGGGTACCAAGAGACCCAGTACTTC. Its translation is CASTSGYQETQYF.

This clonotype was seen many times. The rearrangement uses TRBV7-2 and TRBJ1-2; a possible D gene is TRBD1 (6 bases). Per the germline V gene, CDR1 is SGHTA and CDR2 is FQGNSA. The CDR3 runs 15 residues. Trimming shortened V by 1 base and J by 2 bases, and 11 bases separated the two germline ends. The CDR3 DNA sequence: TGTGCCAGCAGCTTAGTTGGGGGCGGCAACTATGGCTACACCTTC. It yields the protein CASSLVGGGNYGYTF.

This clonotype was picked up many times. This sequence joins TRBV29-1 and TRBJ1-5; 9 nucleotides align to TRBD1. The ends lost 5 bases at V and 0 bases at J; junction bases unmatched: 8. Germline assignment: CDR1 SQVTM and CDR2 ANQGSEA. The CDR3 extends over 16 amino acids. DNA for the CDR3: TGCAGCGTTACCATTCCGGGACAGGGTAGCAATCAGCCCCAGCATTTT. Encoded protein: CSVTIPGQGSNQPQHF.

This clonotype was seen repeatedly, ten times or more. The gene calls are TRBV29-1 and TRBJ1-3; D not certain. V was shortened by 7 bases and J by 0 bases, with 7 bases between the two germline ends. The CDR3 runs to 12 residues. Germline V gene data show CDR1 as SQVTM and CDR2 as ANQGSEA. For the CDR3, the DNA is TGCAGCGGGTCTTCCTCTGGAAACACCATATATTTT. Its translation is CSGSSSGNTIYF.

CDR3 amino acids: CASSKGQNQETQYF. The CDR3 DNA reads TGTGCCAGCAGCAAGGGACAGAATCAAGAGACCCAGTACTTC. The chain joins TRBV11-2 to TRBJ2-5; 7 bases match TRBD1. This CDR3 comprises 14 residues. Germline CDR1 is SGHAT and CDR2 is FQNNGV. The V and J ends lost 5 bases and 2 bases, in that order; junction bases with no gene match: 5.

This clonotype has a count of ten or more. This rearrangement joins TRBV6-1 to TRBJ2-7; D may correspond to TRBD1 or TRBD2 (5 bases each). The CDR3 sequence is 14 residues long. Deletions cut 5 bases from V and 2 bases from J, with 13 bases between. The germline CDR1 and CDR2 sequences are MNHNS and SASEGT. CDR3 DNA sequence: TGTGCCAGCAGTCTCCGGGACGCCACCTACGAGCAGTACTTC. Residues: CASSLRDATYEQYF.

This clonotype was seen at least ten times. The chain recombines TRBV6-5 with TRBJ1-2; 7 bases line up with TRBD1. The CDR3 covers 14 residues. The J segment lost 6 bases and the V segment lost 4 bases, leaving 8 bases of the junction unmatched. Germline assignment: CDR1 MNHEY and CDR2 SVGAGI. DNA for the CDR3: TGTGCCAGCAGTTCCCCCCACAGGGGAAATGGCTACACCTTC. It encodes CASSSPHRGNGYTF.

The chain couples TRBV10-3 to TRBJ1-1, with TRBD1 matching over 7 bases. This CDR3 is built from 15 residues. The V gene end was trimmed by 4 bases and the J gene end by 0 bases; junction bases not matched to a gene: 5. Germline V lookup: CDR1 ENHRY, CDR2 SYGVKD. In nucleotides, the CDR3 is TGTGCCATCAGTGGGCGGACAGGTATGAACACTGAAGCTTTCTTT. This translates into CAISGRTGMNTEAFF.

This clonotype was detected ten times or more. The V and J genes are TRBV20-1 and TRBJ2-7, with 7 bases that match TRBD2. Losses at the gene ends were 6 bases for V and 5 bases for J; bases not matched to a gene: 10. The CDR3 extends over 13 amino acids. Germline values: CDR1 DFQATT, CDR2 SNEGSKA (reference sequence). The CDR3 bases are TGCAGTGCCGGGGGGACGTTACACCACGAGCAGTACTTC. This gives the protein CSAGGTLHHEQYF.